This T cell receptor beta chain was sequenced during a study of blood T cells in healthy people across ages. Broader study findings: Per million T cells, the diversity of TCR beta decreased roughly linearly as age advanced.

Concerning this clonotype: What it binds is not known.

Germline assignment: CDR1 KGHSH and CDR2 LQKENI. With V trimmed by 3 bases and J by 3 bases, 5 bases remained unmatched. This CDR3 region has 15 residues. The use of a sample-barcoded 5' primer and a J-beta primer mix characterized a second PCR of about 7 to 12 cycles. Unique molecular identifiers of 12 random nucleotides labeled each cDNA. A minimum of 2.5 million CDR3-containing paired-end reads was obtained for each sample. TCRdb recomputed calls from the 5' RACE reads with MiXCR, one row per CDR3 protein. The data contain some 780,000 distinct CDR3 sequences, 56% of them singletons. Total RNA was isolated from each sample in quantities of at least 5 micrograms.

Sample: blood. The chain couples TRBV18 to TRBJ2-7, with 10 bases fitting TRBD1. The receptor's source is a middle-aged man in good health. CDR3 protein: CASSPPTGGGYEQYF. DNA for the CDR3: TGTGCCAGCTCACCCCCGACAGGGGGCGGCTACGAGCAGTACTTC.